Given below is one T cell receptor beta chain in context. The antigen remains undetermined. The data were taken from a study of OX40 agonist ivuxolimab in advanced cancers. Study results and limitations: Certain nonresponders likewise exhibited a low normalized T-cell clonal expansion. Clonal expansion was seen in CD4+ and CD8+ blood T cells by week 6 at 0.1 to 3.0 mg/kg. The expanded peripheral T cells' antigen specificity was not determined.

Trimming shortened V by 0 bases and J by 1 base, and 13 bases separated the two germline ends. The germline gives CDR1 SGHNT, CDR2 YYREEE (reference sequence). CDR3 length: 16 amino acids. Libraries were prepared by immunoSEQ multiplex PCR; TCRdb keeps only in-frame clonotypes and omits some of them. This sample carries tens of thousands of clones, approximately 85% of them seen once, and the ten largest clones take 2% to 3%. Material: CD4+ or CD8+ T cells sorted from blood, obtained in a trial of the OX40 agonist ivuxolimab. The TCR originated in an adult with an advanced solid tumor such as melanoma, head and neck, liver or kidney cancer. V usage is TRBV5-4 and J usage is TRBJ1-2; tentative D call: TRBD1 (6 bases). Here the CDR3 DNA reads TGTGCCAGCAGCTTGGACGGCAGGGGAGGTAACTATGGCTACACCTTC. Translated, it gives CASSLDGRGGNYGYTF. The whole variable domain, remainder taken from reference TRBV5-4 and TRBJ1-2, is ETGVTQSPTHLIKTRGQQVTLRCSSQSGHNTVSWYQQALGQGPQFIFQYYREEENGRGNFPPRFSGLQFPNYSSELNVNALELDDSALYLCASSLDGRGGNYGYTFGSGTRLTVV.